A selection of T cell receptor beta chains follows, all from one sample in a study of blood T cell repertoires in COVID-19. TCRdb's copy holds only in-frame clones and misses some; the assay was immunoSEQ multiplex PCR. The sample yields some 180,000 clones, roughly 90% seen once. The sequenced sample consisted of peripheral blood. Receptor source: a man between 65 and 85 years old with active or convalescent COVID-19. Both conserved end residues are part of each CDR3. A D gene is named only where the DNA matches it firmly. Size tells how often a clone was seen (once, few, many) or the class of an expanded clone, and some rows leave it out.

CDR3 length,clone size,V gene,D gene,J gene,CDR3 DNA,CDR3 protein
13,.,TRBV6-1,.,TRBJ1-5,TGTGCCAGCAGTGAATCCCCCTATCAGCCCCAGCATTTT,CASSESPYQPQHF
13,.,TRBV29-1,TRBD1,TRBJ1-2,TGCAGCGTATCGGGACAGGGGTATTTTGGCTACACCTTC,CSVSGQGYFGYTF
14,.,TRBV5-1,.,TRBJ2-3,TGCGCCAGCAGCTTGAGAAGGGAGACAGATACGCAGTATTTT,CASSLRRETDTQYF
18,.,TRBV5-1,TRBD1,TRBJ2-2,TGCGCCAGCAGCTTGGTTGGGACGGGACAGCCGAACACCGGGGAGCTGTTTTTT,CASSLVGTGQPNTGELFF
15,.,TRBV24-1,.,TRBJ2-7,TGTGCCACCAGTGACCCCAGAGGCCACCGATACGAGCAGTACTTC,CATSDPRGHRYEQYF
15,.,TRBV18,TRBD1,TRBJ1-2,TGTGCCAGCTCACCACCGGGGGACAGGGACTATGGCTACACCTTC,CASSPPGDRDYGYTF
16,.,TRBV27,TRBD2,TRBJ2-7,TGTGCCAGCAGTTCATGGGGGACTAGCAGAACCTACGAGCAGTACTTC,CASSSWGTSRTYEQYF
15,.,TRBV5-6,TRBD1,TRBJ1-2,TGTGCCAGCAGCTGGGGCCAGGGGGCAGGCTATGGCTACACCTTC,CASSWGQGAGYGYTF
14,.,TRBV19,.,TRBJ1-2,TGTGCCAGTAATCCCCAGGGGATCGCCTATGGCTACACCTTC,CASNPQGIAYGYTF
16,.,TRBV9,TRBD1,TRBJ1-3,TGTGCCAGCAGCCCCCGACAGGGGGCTGCTGGAAACACCATATATTTT,CASSPRQGAAGNTIYF
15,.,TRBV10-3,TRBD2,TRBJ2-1,TGTGCCATCAGTGAGTCTTTTGGCGGGAGGGTTCAGCAGTTCTTC,CAISESFGGRVQQFF
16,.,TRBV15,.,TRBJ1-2,TGTGCCACCAGCAGAGAAGATGGTAATCCGGGCTATGGCTACACCTTC,CATSREDGNPGYGYTF
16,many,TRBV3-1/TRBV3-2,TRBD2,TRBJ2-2,TGTGCCAGCAGCCCTGAACCAGCGGGAGTCACCGGGGAGCTGTTTTTT,CASSPEPAGVTGELFF
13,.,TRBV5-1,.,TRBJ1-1,TGCGCCAGCAGCGTAGGGGTGAACACTGAAGCTTTCTTT,CASSVGVNTEAFF
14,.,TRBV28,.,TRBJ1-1,TGTGCCAGCAGTAGCCACGGTAGCTACACTGAAGCTTTCTTT,CASSSHGSYTEAFF
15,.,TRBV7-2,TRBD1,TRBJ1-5,TGTGCCAGCAGCTTAGGGGACAGGGGGAATCAGCCCCAGCATTTT,CASSLGDRGNQPQHF
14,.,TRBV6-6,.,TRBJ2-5,TGTGCCAGCAGGACCCGGGGGACCCAAGAGACCCAGTACTTC,CASRTRGTQETQYF
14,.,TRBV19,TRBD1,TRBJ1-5,TGTGCCAGTACCTTACAGGGGGCAGACCCGCCCCAGCATTTT,CASTLQGADPPQHF
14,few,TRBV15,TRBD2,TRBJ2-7,TGTGCCACCAGCCTGAAGCGGGGAGCCTACGAGCAGTACTTC,CATSLKRGAYEQYF
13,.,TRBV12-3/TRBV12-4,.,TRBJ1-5,TGTGCCAGCAGTTTCCAGGGGAATCAGCCCCAGCATTTT,CASSFQGNQPQHF
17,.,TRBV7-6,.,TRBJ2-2,TGTGCCAGCAGCACATATGGTTCAGTCGCGAACACCGGGGAGCTGTTTTTT,CASSTYGSVANTGELFF
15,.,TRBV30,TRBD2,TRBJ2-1,TGTGCCTGGGGATTAGCGGGAGGGGGCTACAATGAGCAGTTCTTC,CAWGLAGGGYNEQFF
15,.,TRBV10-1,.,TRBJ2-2,TGCGCCAGCAGTGATAGAACAGATTACACCGGGGAGCTGTTTTTT,CASSDRTDYTGELFF
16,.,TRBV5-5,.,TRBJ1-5,TGTGCCAGCAGCTTGGGACACAGGACCGGTAATCAGCCCCAGCATTTT,CASSLGHRTGNQPQHF
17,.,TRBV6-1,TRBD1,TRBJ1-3,TGTGCCAGCAGAGAAATCCGGGACAGGGATCGGAGAAACACCATATATTTT,CASREIRDRDRRNTIYF
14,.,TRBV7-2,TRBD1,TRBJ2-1,TGTGCCAGCACCCCGACAGGGGTGAGAAATGAGCAGTTCTTC,CASTPTGVRNEQFF
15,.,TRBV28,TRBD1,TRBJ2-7,TGTGCCAGCAGCCGCCCCGGGACAGGGGCCTACGAGCAGTACTTC,CASSRPGTGAYEQYF
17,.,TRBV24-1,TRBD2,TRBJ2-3,TGTGCCACCAGTCCCCGGACTAGCGGGAGATCCGCAGATACGCAGTATTTT,CATSPRTSGRSADTQYF
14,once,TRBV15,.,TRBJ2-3,TGTGCCACCAGTATGGCAGGGGAGACAGATACGCAGTATTTT,CATSMAGETDTQYF
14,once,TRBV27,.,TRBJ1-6,TGTGCCAGCAGGCGGGGGGGCTACGATTCACCCCTCCACTTT,CASRRGGYDSPLHF
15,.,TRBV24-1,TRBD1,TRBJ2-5,TGTGCCACCAGTGGGGGACAGGGGTCGTGGGAGACCCAGTACTTC,CATSGGQGSWETQYF
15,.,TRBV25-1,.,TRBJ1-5,TGTGCCAGCAGCGCCTTCGGAGGAAGCAATCAGCCCCAGCATTTT,CASSAFGGSNQPQHF
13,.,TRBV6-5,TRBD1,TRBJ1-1,TGTGCCAGCAGTCCCCGGGACAGGACTGAAGCTTTCTTT,CASSPRDRTEAFF
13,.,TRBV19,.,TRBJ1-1,TGTGCCAGTAGTATAGGAACGGGGACTGAAGCTTTCTTT,CASSIGTGTEAFF
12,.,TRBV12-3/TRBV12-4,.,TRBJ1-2,TGTGCCAGCAGTCCAGGGGACTATGGCTACACCTTC,CASSPGDYGYTF
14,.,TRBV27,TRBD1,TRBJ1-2,TGTGCCAGCTCCCTGGGCAGGGGGCAAGATGGCTACACCTTC,CASSLGRGQDGYTF
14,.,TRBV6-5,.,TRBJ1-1,TGTGCCAGCAGTTACCTCCACTTGAACACTGAAGCTTTCTTT,CASSYLHLNTEAFF
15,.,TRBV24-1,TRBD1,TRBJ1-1,TGTGCCACCAGCGCAGGGGGCTCGGGATCCGGTGAAGCTTTCTTT,CATSAGGSGSGEAFF
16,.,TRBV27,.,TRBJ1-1,TGTGCCAGCAGTTCCCCACCAGGGAGGGTGAACACTGAAGCTTTCTTT,CASSSPPGRVNTEAFF
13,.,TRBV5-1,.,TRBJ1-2,TGCGCCAGCAGCTTGAATTCGGCGGATGGCTACACCTTC,CASSLNSADGYTF
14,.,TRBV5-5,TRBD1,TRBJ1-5,TGTGCCAGCAGCCTACGGACAGGGAATCAGCCCCAGCATTTT,CASSLRTGNQPQHF
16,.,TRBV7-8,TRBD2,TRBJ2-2,TGTGCCAGCAGCTCAAGACTAGCGGGAGGGTCCGGGGAGCTGTTTTTT,CASSSRLAGGSGELFF
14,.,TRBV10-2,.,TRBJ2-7,TGCGCCAGCAAAACAGGGAGTGGGGCCTACGAGCAGTACTTC,CASKTGSGAYEQYF
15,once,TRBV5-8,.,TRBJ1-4,TGTGCCAGCAGCTTGGGACACCTTATCGACGAAAAACTGTTTTTT,CASSLGHLIDEKLFF
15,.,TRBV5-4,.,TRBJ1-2,TGTGCCAGCAGCTCATACAGGGACGTCAACTATGGCTACACCTTC,CASSSYRDVNYGYTF
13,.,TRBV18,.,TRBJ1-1,TGTGCCAGCGCCCGGCACCGGGACACTGAAGCTTTCTTT,CASARHRDTEAFF
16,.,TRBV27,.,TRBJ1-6,TGTGCCAGCAGTTTATTCGGTGGAGTTAATAATTCACCCCTCCACTTT,CASSLFGGVNNSPLHF
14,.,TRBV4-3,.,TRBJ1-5,TGCGCCAGCAGCCTTCGACAGGGCAATCAGCCCCAGCATTTT,CASSLRQGNQPQHF
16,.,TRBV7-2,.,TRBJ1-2,TGTGCCAGCAGCCCTTATACGTCTGCGGCTACCTATGGCTACACCTTC,CASSPYTSAATYGYTF
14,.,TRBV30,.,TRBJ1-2,TGTGCCTGGATCTCCAGCGGGGGAAACTATGGCTACACCTTC,CAWISSGGNYGYTF